The subject of this entry is one TCR beta chain. Residents of approximately 25 US areas, aged roughly 18 to 89 years, made up the participants. Data came from immunoSEQ multiplex PCR; TCRdb stores just in-frame clones and leaves some out. This sample yields about 210,000 clones, of which 87% are seen a single time; roughly 7.2% belongs to the top ten. The source of the sample is a study of blood T cell repertoires in COVID-19. Background on the study: In each case, the material was cDNA or gDNA derived from T cells, B-cell-depleted T cells, or PBMCs.

The CDR3 has 12 amino acids. The V end lost 3 bases, the J end lost 9 bases, and 9 bases lay between the germline ends. Per the germline V gene, CDR1 is LNHDA and CDR2 is SQIVND (reference sequence). Sequenced material: PBMCs or T cells enriched from blood (not recorded which). The V gene is TRBV19, the J gene TRBJ2-1; D is perhaps TRBD2 (6 bases). The TCR sequence derives from a man aged 25 to 40 in a cohort exposed to, infected with or recovered from COVID-19 (not recorded which). Written as DNA, the CDR3 is TGTGCCAGTAGTATTACTAGCCGTGAGCAGTTCTTC. Translated: CASSITSREQFF.